This T cell receptor (beta chain) was observed in a study of CD8 T cells in ankylosing spondylitis. CDR1 is SQVTM, CDR2 ANQGSEA, per germline. The V segment lost 7 bases and the J segment 5 bases; nucleotides outside the gene matches: 4. The CDR3 extends over 12 amino acids. This clonotype was seen repeatedly, ten times or more. TCRdb redid the calling of the 5' RACE reads with MiXCR, one entry per CDR3 protein. The sample records about 250,000 distinct CDR3 sequences, about 10% being singletons. The V gene is TRBV29-1, the J gene TRBJ2-2; 7 bases match TRBD2. Sequencing was done on a sample of blood, either unsorted or a sorted T cell fraction (not recorded which). The receptor's source is a male donor with ankylosing spondylitis or in good health (not recorded which). CDR3 sequence (DNA): TGCAGCGGCCAGCGGGGAACCGGGGAGCTGTTTTTT. Residues: CSGQRGTGELFF.